The 14 T cell receptor beta chains presented below share a single source sample, sequenced in a study of T cells in Graves' hyperthyroidism and ophthalmopathy (dated by TCRdb to between 2018 and 2021). Library creation used multiplex PCR. TCRdb shows the sequencer as Illumina HiSeq 2000. The TCR beta CDR3 regions were amplified from the RNA transcripts. The first round of RT-PCR for the TCR CDR3 was performed with the HTBI primer set and the Qiagen OneStep RT-PCR kit. TCRdb redid the processing of the public reads, applying fastp at Q25 and MiXCR, and retained in-frame beta chains. Entries are consolidated by CDR3 protein sequence, retaining the most common genes and DNA. This sample holds around 340,000 distinct CDR3 sequences; roughly 14% were observed only once. Of the sample, about 22% is held by the ten largest clones. Sample: blood. The source of these receptors is a woman aged 30 to 39 with Graves' hyperthyroidism.

This clonotype was recorded at least ten times. The V call is TRBV7-2, the J call TRBJ2-7, with D possibly being TRBD2 (6 bases). The germline gives CDR1 SGHTA, CDR2 FQGNSA. V shed 5 bases and J shed 2 bases, with 13 bases lying between them. This CDR3 region has 14 residues. The CDR3 is CASSRSSGAYEQYF. For the CDR3, the DNA is TGTGCCAGCAGCCGGAGTAGCGGCGCCTACGAGCAGTACTTC. The full variable domain, in which reference TRBV7-2 and TRBJ2-7 provide the parts outside the CDR3, is GAGVSQSPSNKVTEKGKDVELRCDPISGHTALYWYRQSLGQGLEFLIYFQGNSAPDKSGLPSDRFSAERTGGSVSTLTIQRTQQEDSAVYLCASSRSSGAYEQYFGPGTRLTVT.

This clonotype appeared many times. CDR3: CSAWAGITSYNEQFF. The CDR3 bases are TGCAGTGCCTGGGCGGGGATTACCTCCTACAATGAGCAGTTCTTC. This chain joins TRBV20-1 and TRBJ2-1; perhaps TRBD2 as D (6 bases). The CDR3 is made up of 15 amino acids. V shed 6 bases and J shed 0 bases, with 15 bases lying between them. The V gene's germline CDR1 is DFQATT and CDR2 SNEGSKA (reference sequence).

To note about this clonotype: It may be a read error: a sequence one base away is much more abundant. The rearrangement uses TRBV12-3 or TRBV12-4 and TRBJ2-1; unclear D gene. Trimming removed 11 bases from V and 5 bases from J, with 22 bases in between. The CDR3 sequence is 15 residues long. CDR3 sequence reads: CAGNSRAQKNNEQFF. The DNA of the CDR3 is TGTGCCGGCAACTCAAGGGCACAAAAAAACAATGAGCAGTTCTTC.

This clonotype was counted a few times. This chain connects TRBV6-2 or TRBV6-3 to TRBJ2-2, with TRBD1 matching 8 bases. The CDR3 spans 16 residues. Germline-derived CDR1 and CDR2 are MNHEY and SVGEGT. With V trimmed by 6 bases and J by 6 bases, 12 bases remained unmatched. In DNA, the CDR3 is TGTGCCAGCAGCCGCAGGACAGGGAGAGGGGCCGGGGAGCTGTTTTTT. It yields the protein CASSRRTGRGAGELFF.

The chain has TRBV6-9 and TRBJ2-7, with 11 bases fitting TRBD2. Germline V gene data show CDR1 as MNHGY and CDR2 as SVAAGI. The length of the CDR3 is 14 residues. The V and J ends lost 3 bases and 7 bases, in that order; junction bases with no gene match: 5. The CDR3 is CASSYGGTSGEQYF. The CDR3 bases are TGTGCCAGCAGTTACGGTGGGACTAGCGGAGAGCAGTACTTC.

The J gene is TRBJ1-3, the V gene TRBV5-1, with 7 positions matching TRBD1. Germline V gene lookup returns CDR1 SGHRS and CDR2 YFSETQ. J was trimmed by 0 bases and V by 4 bases; bases with no gene match: 7. This CDR3 contains 16 residues. The DNA of the CDR3 is TGCGCCAGCAGCCCGCGACAGGGCCACTCTGGAAACACCATATATTTT. Its protein product is CASSPRQGHSGNTIYF.

V is TRBV20-1 and J is TRBJ2-1, with D perhaps matching TRBD2 (5 bases). The CDR3 runs to 17 residues. Trimming pared 0 bases from V and 4 bases from J, leaving 19 bases between. In germline, CDR1 is DFQATT, CDR2 SNEGSKA (reference sequence). The CDR3, as DNA: TGCAGTGCTAGAGATCGGTTCGGGGTACCGGATTACAATGAGCAGTTCTTC. This translates into CSARDRFGVPDYNEQFF.

The genes are TRBV10-1 and TRBJ2-2, with no clear D. Germline lookup yields CDR1 WNHNN and CDR2 SYGVQD (reference sequence). V was pared by 3 bases and J by 0 bases, with 14 bases between. The CDR3 length is 17 residues. The CDR3 loop is CASSDRRRPANTGELFF. The CDR3 DNA is TGCGCCAGCAGTGATCGTCGCAGGCCCGCGAACACCGGGGAGCTGTTTTTT.

This clonotype was recorded at least ten times. The CDR3 nucleotides are TGTGCCAGCAGCCAGAATGATGACAGGGCGGACACTGAAGCTTTCTTT. Its protein is CASSQNDDRADTEAFF. The chain has TRBV28 and TRBJ1-1, with TRBD1 matching over 7 bases. J lost 3 bases, V lost 6 bases, and 13 bases had no gene match. This CDR3 has 16 amino acids. CDR1 is MDHEN and CDR2 is SYDVKM in the germline V gene.

The rearrangement uses TRBV6-2 or TRBV6-3 and TRBJ2-5; D is ambiguous. The V and J ends lost 5 bases and 2 bases respectively, with 9 bases between them. Germline CDR1 MNHEY, CDR2 SVGEGT. This CDR3 region has 13 residues. Written as DNA, the CDR3 is TGTGCCAGCAGTGCGCTCAATCAAGAGACCCAGTACTTC. This gives the protein CASSALNQETQYF.

J is TRBJ2-3 and V is TRBV10-1; 11 nucleotides match TRBD2. Germline V gene lookup returns CDR1 WNHNN and CDR2 SYGVQD (reference sequence). The CDR3 consists of 17 residues. Germline trimming cut 0 bases from V and 0 bases from J; bases unmatched to any gene: 2. CDR3 in DNA: TGCGCCAGCAGTGAGTCGACTAGCGGGATTAGCACAGATACGCAGTATTTT. Its protein product is CASSESTSGISTDTQYF.

The CDR3 spells CASTRPGQSSLFF. The CDR3 DNA follows: TGTGCCAGCACGCGCCCGGGACAATCGAGCCTGTTCTTC. This chain connects TRBV7-2 to TRBJ2-1, with a possible D match to TRBD1 (6 bases). From germline, CDR1 is SGHTA and CDR2 FQGNSA. V was cut by 7 bases and J by 15 bases, with 22 bases left in between. The CDR3 runs to 13 residues.

This clonotype has ten or more counts. This chain connects TRBV30 to TRBJ2-1; D call uncertain. V was clipped by 3 bases and J by 0 bases, with 15 bases between them. The germline V gene has CDR1 GTSNPN and CDR2 SVGIG (reference sequence). The CDR3 is made up of 16 amino acids. CDR3: CAWRGTDWSSYNEQFF. The CDR3 region has the DNA TGTGCCTGGAGGGGAACAGACTGGAGCTCCTACAATGAGCAGTTCTTC.

The chain combines TRBV20-1 with TRBJ2-3, with TRBD2 identical over 10 bases. The CDR3 spans 15 residues. J was trimmed by 3 bases and V by 3 bases; bases with no gene match: 6. The V gene's germline CDR1 is DFQATT and CDR2 SNEGSKA (reference sequence). CDR3: CSARPSGSVTDTQYF. In nucleotides, the CDR3 is TGCAGTGCTAGGCCTAGCGGGAGTGTAACAGATACGCAGTATTTT.